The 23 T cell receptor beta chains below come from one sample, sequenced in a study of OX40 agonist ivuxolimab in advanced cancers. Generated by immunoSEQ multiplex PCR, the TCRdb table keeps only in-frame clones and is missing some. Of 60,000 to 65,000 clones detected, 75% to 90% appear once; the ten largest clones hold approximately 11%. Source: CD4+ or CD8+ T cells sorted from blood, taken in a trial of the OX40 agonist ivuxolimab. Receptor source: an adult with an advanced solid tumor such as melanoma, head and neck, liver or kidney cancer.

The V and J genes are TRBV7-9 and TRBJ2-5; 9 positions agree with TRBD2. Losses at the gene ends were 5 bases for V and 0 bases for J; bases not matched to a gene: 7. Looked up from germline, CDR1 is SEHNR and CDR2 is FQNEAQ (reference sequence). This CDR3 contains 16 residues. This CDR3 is CASSARLAEHQETQYF. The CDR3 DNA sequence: TGTGCCAGCAGCGCCCGACTAGCGGAACACCAAGAGACCCAGTACTTC.

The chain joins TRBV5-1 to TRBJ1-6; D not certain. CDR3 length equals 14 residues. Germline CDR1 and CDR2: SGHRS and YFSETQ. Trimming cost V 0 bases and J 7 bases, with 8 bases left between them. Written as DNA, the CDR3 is TGCGCCAGCAGCTTGGGGTCGGAAAATTCACCCCTCCACTTT. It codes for CASSLGSENSPLHF.

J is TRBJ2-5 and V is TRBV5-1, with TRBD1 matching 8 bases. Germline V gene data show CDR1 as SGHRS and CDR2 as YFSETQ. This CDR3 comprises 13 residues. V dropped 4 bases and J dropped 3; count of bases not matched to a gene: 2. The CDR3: CASSTDREETQYF. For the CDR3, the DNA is TGCGCCAGCAGCACGGACAGGGAAGAGACCCAGTACTTC.

The CDR3, as DNA: TGTGCCAGCTCACCACCCAGGGGAGCGAGCACTGAAGCTTTCTTT. It is translated as CASSPPRGASTEAFF. J is TRBJ1-1 and V is TRBV18; the D gene is possibly TRBD1 (6 bases). Trimming pared 0 bases from V and 4 bases from J, leaving 12 bases between. This CDR3 has 15 residues. Germline assignment: CDR1 KGHSH and CDR2 LQKENI.

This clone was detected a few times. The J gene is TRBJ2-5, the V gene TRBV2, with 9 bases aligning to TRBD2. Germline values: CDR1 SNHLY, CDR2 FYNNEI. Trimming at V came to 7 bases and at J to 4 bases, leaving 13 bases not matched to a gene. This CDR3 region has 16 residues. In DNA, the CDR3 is TGTGCCAGCACTCCCGTGGGGCGGGGGGGCTCAGAGACCCAGTACTTC. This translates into CASTPVGRGGSETQYF.

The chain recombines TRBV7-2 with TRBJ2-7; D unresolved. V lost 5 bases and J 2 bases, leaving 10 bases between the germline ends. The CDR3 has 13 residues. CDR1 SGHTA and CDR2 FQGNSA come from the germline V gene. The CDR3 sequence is CASSPLGPYEQYF. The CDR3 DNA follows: TGTGCCAGCAGCCCTTTGGGCCCCTACGAGCAGTACTTC.

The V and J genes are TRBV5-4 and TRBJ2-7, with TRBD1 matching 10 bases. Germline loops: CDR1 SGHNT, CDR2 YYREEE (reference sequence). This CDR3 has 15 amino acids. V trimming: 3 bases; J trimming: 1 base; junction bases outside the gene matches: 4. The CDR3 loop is CASSSGTGDSYEQYF. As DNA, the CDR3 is TGTGCCAGCAGCTCCGGGACAGGGGATTCCTACGAGCAGTACTTC.

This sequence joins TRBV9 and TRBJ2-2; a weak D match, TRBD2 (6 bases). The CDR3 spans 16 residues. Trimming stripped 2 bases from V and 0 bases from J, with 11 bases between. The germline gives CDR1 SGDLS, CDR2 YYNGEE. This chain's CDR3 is CASSVGWGANTGELFF. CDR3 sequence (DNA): TGTGCCAGCAGCGTCGGGTGGGGGGCGAACACCGGGGAGCTGTTTTTT.

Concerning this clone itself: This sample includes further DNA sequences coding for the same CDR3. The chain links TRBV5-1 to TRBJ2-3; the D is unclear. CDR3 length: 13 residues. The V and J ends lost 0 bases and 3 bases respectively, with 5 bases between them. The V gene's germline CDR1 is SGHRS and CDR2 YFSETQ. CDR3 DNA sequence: TGCGCCAGCAGCTTGGTAGGAACAGATACGCAGTATTTT. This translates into CASSLVGTDTQYF.

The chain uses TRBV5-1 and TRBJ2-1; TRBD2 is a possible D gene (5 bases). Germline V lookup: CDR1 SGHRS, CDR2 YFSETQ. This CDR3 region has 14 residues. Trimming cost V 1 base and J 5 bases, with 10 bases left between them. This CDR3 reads CASSLRADDNEQFF. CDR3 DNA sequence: TGCGCCAGCAGCTTGAGAGCGGATGACAATGAGCAGTTCTTC.

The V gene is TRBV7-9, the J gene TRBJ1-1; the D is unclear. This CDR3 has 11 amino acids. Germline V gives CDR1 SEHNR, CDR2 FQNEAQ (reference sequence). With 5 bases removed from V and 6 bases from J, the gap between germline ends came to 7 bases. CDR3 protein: CASSNTPEAFF. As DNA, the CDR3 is TGTGCCAGCAGCAACACGCCTGAAGCTTTCTTT.

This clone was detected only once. The CDR3, as DNA: TGTGCCAGTAGTAAGGGGGACCCCTCCTACAATGAGCAGTTCTTC. This translates into CASSKGDPSYNEQFF. The chain is built from TRBV19 and TRBJ2-1; tentative D call: TRBD1 (6 bases). This CDR3 has 15 residues. CDR1 is LNHDA and CDR2 is SQIVND in the germline V gene (reference sequence). V was shortened by 4 bases and J by 0 bases, with 10 bases between the two germline ends.

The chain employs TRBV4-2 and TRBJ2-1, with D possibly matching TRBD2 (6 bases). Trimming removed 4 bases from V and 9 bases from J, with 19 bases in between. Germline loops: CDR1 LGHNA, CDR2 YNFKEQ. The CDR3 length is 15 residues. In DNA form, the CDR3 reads TGTGCCAGCAGCCCCGGGACTTACGTTTTGGGTGAGCAGTTCTTC. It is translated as CASSPGTYVLGEQFF.

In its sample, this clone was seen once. CDR3 nucleotide sequence: TGTGCCAGCAGCTCCGTTCCCACAGATACGCAGTATTTT. This gives the protein CASSSVPTDTQYF. V and J are TRBV7-6 and TRBJ2-3; D is unresolved. V gave up 4 bases and J gave up 2 bases, with 7 bases separating them. The germline CDR1 and CDR2 sequences are SGHVS and FNYEAQ. CDR3 length: 13 amino acids.

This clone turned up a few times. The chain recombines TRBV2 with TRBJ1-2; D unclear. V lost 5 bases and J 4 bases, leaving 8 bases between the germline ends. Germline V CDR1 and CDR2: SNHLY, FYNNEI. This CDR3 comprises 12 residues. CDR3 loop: CASSLTAYGYTF. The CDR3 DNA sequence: TGTGCCAGCAGTCTCACAGCCTATGGCTACACCTTC.

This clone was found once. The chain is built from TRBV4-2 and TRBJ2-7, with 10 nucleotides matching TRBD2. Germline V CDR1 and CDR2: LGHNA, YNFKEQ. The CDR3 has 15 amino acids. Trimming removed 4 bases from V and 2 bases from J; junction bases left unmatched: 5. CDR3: CASSPIAGGPYEQYF. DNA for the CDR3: TGTGCCAGCAGCCCCATAGCGGGGGGCCCCTACGAGCAGTACTTC.

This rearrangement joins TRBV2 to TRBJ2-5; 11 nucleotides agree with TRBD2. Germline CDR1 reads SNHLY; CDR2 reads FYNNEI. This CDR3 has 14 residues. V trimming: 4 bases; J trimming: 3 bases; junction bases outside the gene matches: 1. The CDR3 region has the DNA TGTGCCAGCAGTGTTAGCGGGGGGGAAGAGACCCAGTACTTC. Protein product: CASSVSGGEETQYF.

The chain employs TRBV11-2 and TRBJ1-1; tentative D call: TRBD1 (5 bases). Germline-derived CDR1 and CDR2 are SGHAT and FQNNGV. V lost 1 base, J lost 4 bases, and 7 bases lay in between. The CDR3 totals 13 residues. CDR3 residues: CASSLAGLTEAFF. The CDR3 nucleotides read TGTGCCAGCAGCTTAGCGGGGCTCACTGAAGCTTTCTTT.

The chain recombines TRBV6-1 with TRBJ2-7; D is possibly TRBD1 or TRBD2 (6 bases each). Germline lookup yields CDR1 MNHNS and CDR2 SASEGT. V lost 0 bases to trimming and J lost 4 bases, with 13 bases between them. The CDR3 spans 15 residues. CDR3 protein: CASSEALRGDYEQYF. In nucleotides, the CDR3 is TGTGCCAGCAGTGAAGCGCTAAGGGGGGATTACGAGCAGTACTTC.

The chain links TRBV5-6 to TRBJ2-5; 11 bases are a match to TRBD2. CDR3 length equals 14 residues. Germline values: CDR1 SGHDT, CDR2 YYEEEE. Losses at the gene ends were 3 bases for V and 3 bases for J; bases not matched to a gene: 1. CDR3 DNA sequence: TGTGCCAGCAGCTGGGGACTAGCGGAAGAGACCCAGTACTTC. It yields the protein CASSWGLAEETQYF.

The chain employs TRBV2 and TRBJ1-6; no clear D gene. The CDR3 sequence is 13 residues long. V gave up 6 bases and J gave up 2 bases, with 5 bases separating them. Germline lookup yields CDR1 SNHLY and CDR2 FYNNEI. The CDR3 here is CASRPPYNSPLHF. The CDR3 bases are TGTGCCAGCAGGCCCCCCTATAATTCACCCCTCCACTTT.

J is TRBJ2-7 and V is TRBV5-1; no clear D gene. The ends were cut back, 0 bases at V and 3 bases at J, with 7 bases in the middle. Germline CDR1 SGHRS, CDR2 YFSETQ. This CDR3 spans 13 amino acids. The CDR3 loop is CASSLGAYYEQYF. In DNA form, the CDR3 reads TGCGCCAGCAGCTTGGGGGCTTACTACGAGCAGTACTTC. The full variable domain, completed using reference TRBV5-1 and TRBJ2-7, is KAGVTQTPRYLIKTRGQQVTLSCSPISGHRSVSWYQQTPGQGLQFLFEYFSETQRNKGNFPGRFSGRQFSNSRSEMNVSTLELGDSALYLCASSLGAYYEQYFGPGTRLTVT.

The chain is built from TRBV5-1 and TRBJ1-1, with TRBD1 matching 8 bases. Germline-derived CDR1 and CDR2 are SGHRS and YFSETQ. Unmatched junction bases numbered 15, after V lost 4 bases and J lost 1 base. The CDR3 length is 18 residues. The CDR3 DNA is TGCGCCAGCAGCAACCCCCGGACAGGGTTTATCACGAACACTGAAGCTTTCTTT. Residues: CASSNPRTGFITNTEAFF.